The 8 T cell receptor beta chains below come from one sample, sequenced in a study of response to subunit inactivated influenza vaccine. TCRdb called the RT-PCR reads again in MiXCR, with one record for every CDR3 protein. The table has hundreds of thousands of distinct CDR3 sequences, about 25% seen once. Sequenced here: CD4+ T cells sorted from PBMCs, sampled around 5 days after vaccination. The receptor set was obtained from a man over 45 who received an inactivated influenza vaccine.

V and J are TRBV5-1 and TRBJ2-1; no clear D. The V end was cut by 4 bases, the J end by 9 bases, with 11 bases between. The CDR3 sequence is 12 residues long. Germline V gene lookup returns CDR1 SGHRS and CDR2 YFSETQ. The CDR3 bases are TGCGCCAGCAGCCCCCAGCTAGGTGAGCAGTTCTTC. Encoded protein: CASSPQLGEQFF.

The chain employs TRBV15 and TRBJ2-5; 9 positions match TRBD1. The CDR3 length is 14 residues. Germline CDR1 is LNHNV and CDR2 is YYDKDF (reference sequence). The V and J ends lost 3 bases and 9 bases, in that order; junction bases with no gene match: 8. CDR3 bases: TGTGCCACCAGCAGCGTGGACAGGGGAGTAGCCCAGTACTTC. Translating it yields CATSSVDRGVAQYF. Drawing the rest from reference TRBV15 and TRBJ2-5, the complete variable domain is DAMVIQNPRYQVTQFGKPVTLSCSQTLNHNVMYWYQQKSSQAPKLLFHYYDKDFNNEADTPDNFQSRRPNTSFCFLDIRSPGLGDTAMYLCATSSVDRGVAQYFGPGTRLLVL.

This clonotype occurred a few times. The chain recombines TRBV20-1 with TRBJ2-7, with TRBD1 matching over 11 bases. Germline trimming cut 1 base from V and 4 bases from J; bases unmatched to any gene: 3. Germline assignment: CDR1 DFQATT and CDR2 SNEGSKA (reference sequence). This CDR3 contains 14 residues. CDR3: CSARAGTGGYEQYF. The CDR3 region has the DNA TGCAGTGCTAGAGCGGGGACAGGGGGGTACGAGCAGTACTTC.

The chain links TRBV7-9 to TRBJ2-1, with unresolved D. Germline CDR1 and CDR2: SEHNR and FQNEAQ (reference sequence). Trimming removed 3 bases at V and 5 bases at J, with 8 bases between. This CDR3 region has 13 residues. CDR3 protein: CASSFDGHNEQFF. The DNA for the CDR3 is TGTGCCAGCAGCTTCGACGGACACAATGAGCAGTTCTTC.

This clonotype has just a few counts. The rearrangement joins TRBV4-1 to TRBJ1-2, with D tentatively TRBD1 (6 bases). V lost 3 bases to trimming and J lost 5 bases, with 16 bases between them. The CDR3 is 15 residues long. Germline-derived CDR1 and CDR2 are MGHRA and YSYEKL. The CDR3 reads CASSQETGEIYGYTF. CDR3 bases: TGCGCCAGCAGCCAGGAGACAGGAGAAATTTATGGCTACACCTTC.

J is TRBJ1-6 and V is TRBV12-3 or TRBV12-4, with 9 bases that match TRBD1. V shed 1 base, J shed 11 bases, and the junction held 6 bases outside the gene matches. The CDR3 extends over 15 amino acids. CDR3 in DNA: TGTGCCAGCAGTTTAGGGACAGGGGTAAGCGCACCCCTCCACTTT. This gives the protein CASSLGTGVSAPLHF.

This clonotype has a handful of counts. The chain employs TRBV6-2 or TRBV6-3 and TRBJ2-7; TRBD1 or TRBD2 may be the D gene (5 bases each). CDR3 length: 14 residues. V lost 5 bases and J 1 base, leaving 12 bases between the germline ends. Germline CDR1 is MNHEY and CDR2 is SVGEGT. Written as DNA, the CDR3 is TGTGCCAGCAGTCCGTGGGGGAATTCCTACGAGCAGTACTTC. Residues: CASSPWGNSYEQYF.

This CDR3 is CASSYRPNQPQHF. The CDR3 nucleotides read TGTGCCAGCAGTTACCGGCCGAATCAGCCCCAGCATTTT. V gene TRBV6-5 combines with J gene TRBJ1-5; D unresolved. This CDR3 has 13 residues. Germline CDR1 and CDR2: MNHEY and SVGAGI. Trimming pared 2 bases from V and 4 bases from J, leaving 6 bases between.